This T cell receptor (beta chain) was found in a study of control samples from healthy donors and cancer patients. Assay used: immunoSEQ multiplex PCR; TCRdb lists only in-frame clones, some missing. The sample records 100,000 to 150,000 clones, 75% to 95% being singletons. Germline V gene lookup returns CDR1 LGHDT and CDR2 YNNKEL (reference sequence). The CDR3 is 15 amino acids. The germline V and J ends were trimmed by 8 bases and 1 base, with 15 bases remaining between them. The TCR comes from a man between 35 and 55 years old in good health. Sequenced: blood. J is TRBJ1-3 and V is TRBV3-1 (or the pseudogene TRBV3-2); D ambiguous. The CDR3 loop is CASGILSPSGNTIYF. The CDR3 DNA reads as TGTGCCAGCGGGATACTTAGCCCTTCTGGAAACACCATATATTTT.